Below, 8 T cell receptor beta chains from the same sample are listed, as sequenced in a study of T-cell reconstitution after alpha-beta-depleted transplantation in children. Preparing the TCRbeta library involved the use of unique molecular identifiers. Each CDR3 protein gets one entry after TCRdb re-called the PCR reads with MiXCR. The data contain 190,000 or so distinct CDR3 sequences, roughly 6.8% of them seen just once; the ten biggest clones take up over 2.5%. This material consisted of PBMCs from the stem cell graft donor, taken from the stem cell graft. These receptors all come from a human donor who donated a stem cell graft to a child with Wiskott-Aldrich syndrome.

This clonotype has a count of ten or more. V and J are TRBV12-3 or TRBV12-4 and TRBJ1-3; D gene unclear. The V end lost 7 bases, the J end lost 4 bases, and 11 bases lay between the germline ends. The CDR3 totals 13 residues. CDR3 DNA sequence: TGTGCCAGCACTCTATTACGGGGAAACACCATATATTTT. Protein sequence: CASTLLRGNTIYF.

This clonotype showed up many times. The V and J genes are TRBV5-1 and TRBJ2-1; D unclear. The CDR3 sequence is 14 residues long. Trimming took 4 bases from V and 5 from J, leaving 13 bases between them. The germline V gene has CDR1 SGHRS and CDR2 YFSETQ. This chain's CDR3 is CASSPYQEHNEQFF. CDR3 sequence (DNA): TGCGCCAGCAGCCCATACCAGGAACACAATGAGCAGTTCTTC.

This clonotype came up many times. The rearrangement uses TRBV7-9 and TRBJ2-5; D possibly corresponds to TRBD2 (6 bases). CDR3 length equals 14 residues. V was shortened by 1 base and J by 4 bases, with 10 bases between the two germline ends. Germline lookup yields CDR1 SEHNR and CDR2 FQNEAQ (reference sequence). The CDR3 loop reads CASSLGGVRETQYF. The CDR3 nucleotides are TGTGCCAGCAGCTTAGGGGGGGTCCGAGAGACCCAGTACTTC.

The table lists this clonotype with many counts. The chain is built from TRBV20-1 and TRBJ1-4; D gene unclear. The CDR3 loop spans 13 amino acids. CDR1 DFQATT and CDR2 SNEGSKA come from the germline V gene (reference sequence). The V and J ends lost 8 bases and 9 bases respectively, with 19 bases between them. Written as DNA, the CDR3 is TGCAGTCCACTGGACCCTCGTGCGCAAAAACTGTTTTTT. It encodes CSPLDPRAQKLFF.

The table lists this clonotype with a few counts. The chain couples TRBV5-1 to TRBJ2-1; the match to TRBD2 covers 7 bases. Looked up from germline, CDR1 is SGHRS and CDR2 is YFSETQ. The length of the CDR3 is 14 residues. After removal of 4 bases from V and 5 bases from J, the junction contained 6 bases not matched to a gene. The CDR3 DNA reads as TGCGCCAGCAGCGAGTTTGGGGGGGACAATGAGCAGTTCTTC. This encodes CASSEFGGDNEQFF. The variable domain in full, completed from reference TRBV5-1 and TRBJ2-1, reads KAGVTQTPRYLIKTRGQQVTLSCSPISGHRSVSWYQQTPGQGLQFLFEYFSETQRNKGNFPGRFSGRQFSNSRSEMNVSTLELGDSALYLCASSEFGGDNEQFFGPGTRLTVL.

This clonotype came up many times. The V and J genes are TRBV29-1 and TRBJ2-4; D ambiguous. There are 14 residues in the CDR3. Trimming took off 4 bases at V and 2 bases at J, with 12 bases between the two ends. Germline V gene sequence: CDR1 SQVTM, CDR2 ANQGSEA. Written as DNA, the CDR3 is TGCAGCGTTGTAAAGCCGCTAACCAAAAACATTCAGTACTTC. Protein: CSVVKPLTKNIQYF.

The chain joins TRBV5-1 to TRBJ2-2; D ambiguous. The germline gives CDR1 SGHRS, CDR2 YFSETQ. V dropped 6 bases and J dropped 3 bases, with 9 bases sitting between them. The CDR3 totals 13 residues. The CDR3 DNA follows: TGCGCCAGCAAAGACGGGTACACCGGGGAGCTGTTTTTT. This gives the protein CASKDGYTGELFF.

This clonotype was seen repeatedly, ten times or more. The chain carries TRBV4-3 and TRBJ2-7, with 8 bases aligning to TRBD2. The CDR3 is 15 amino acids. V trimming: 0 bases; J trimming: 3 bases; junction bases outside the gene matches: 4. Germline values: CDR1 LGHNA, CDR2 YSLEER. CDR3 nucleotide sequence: TGCGCCAGCAGCCAAGATTGGACTAGCTACTACGAGCAGTACTTC. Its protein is CASSQDWTSYYEQYF.